The clone carrying this T cell receptor beta chain was counted a few times. The data were obtained in a study of T-cell memory formation after mild COVID-19. Study background: The two donors had largely donor-specific TCR clusters.

Germline CDR1 and CDR2: SGHTA and FQGNSA. CDR3 length: 12 amino acids. The V and J ends lost 5 bases and 8 bases respectively, with 12 bases between them. A single record per CDR3 protein comes from TCRdb applying MiXCR to the 5' RACE reads. The sample carries just over 300,000 distinct CDR3 sequences, roughly a fifth recorded once. Sequences were obtained from PBMCs or a T cell subset sorted from them (not recorded which). This clonotype originated in a man aged 18-30 years who had mild COVID-19 (a few samples of this study predate the infection). Cell type and time point are not known. The J gene is TRBJ1-2, the V gene TRBV7-2; D uncertain. CDR3 nucleotides: TGTGCCAGCAGCCCGAGAAGAGGAGGCTACACCTTC. Translating gives CASSPRRGGYTF.